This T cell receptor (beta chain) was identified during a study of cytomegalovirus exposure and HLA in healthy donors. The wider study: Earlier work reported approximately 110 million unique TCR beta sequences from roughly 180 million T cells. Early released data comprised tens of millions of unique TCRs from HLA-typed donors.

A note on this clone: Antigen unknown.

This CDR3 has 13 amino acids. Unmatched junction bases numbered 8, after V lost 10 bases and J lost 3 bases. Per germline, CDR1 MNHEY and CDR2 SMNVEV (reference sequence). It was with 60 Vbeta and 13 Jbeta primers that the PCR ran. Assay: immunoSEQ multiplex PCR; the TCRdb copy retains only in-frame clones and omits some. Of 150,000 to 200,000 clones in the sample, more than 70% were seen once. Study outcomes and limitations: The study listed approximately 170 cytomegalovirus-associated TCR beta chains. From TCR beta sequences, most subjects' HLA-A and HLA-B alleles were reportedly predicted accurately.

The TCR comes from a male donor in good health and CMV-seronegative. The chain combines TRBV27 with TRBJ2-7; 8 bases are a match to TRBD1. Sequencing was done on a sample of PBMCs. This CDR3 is CATQGQANYEQYF. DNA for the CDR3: TGTGCCACCCAGGGACAGGCCAACTACGAGCAGTACTTC.